The rows below give T cell receptor beta chains drawn from one sample of a study of T cells in Graves' hyperthyroidism and ophthalmopathy. Each CDR3 protein is one row after TCRdb ran MiXCR on the multiplex PCR reads. The sample holds about 52,000 distinct CDR3 sequences, less than 60% seen once. Sequences were obtained from blood. The receptors here all came from a woman in her forties or fifties with Graves' ophthalmopathy. Both conserved end residues are part of each CDR3. Each record gives: clone size, J gene, D gene, V gene, CDR3 protein, CDR3 DNA. The D gene is left open where the match is weak. Clone size is shown for a subset of rows, as once, few, many or a class of expanded clone.

size: few; J: TRBJ1-1; D: NA; V: TRBV7-9; CDR3: CASSQVIGNTEAFF; DNA: TGTGCCAGCAGCCAAGTAATCGGGAACACTGAAGCTTTCTTT
size: many; J: TRBJ2-3; D: TRBD2; V: TRBV6-4; CDR3: CASSDSTSGGDTQYF; DNA: TGTGCCAGCAGTGACTCGACTAGCGGGGGAGATACGCAGTATTTT
size: NA; J: TRBJ2-6; D: TRBD2; V: TRBV30; CDR3: CAWSVLRGGPGANVLTF; DNA: TGTGCCTGGAGTGTACTGAGGGGAGGGCCTGGGGCCAACGTCCTGACTTTC
size: NA; J: TRBJ1-2; D: NA; V: TRBV7-2; CDR3: CASSLVLGGPYKGYTF; DNA: TGTGCCAGCAGCTTAGTATTGGGGGGCCCCTACAAGGGCTACACCTTC
size: NA; J: TRBJ1-2; D: NA; V: TRBV2; CDR3: CASSGTGNYGYAF; DNA: TGTGCCAGCAGCGGCACAGGGAACTATGGCTACGCCTTC
size: many; J: TRBJ1-2; D: NA; V: TRBV9; CDR3: CASSVAWKANYGYTF; DNA: TGTGCCAGCAGCGTAGCTTGGAAAGCTAACTATGGCTACACCTTC
size: many; J: TRBJ2-7; D: NA; V: TRBV11-2; CDR3: CASSLEETGPYEQYF; DNA: TGTGCCAGCAGCTTAGAAGAGACAGGACCCTACGAGCAGTACTTC
size: many; J: TRBJ2-7; D: TRBD1; V: TRBV7-7; CDR3: CASSRGTGASSEQYF; DNA: TGTGCTAGCAGCCGCGGGACAGGGGCCTCTAGCGAGCAGTACTTC
size: NA; J: TRBJ1-3; D: NA; V: TRBV19; CDR3: CASRKVSSGNTIYF; DNA: TGTGCCAGTAGAAAAGTCAGCTCTGGAAACACCATATATTTT
size: once; J: TRBJ2-1; D: TRBD2; V: TRBV5-1; CDR3: CASSSLAGHNEQFF; DNA: TGCGCCAGCAGCTCTCTAGCGGGACACAATGAGCAGTTCTTC
size: many; J: TRBJ1-2; D: NA; V: TRBV12-3/TRBV12-4; CDR3: CASWGGDYGYTF; DNA: TGTGCCAGCTGGGGAGGGGACTATGGCTACACCTTC
size: NA; J: TRBJ1-4; D: NA; V: TRBV19; CDR3: CASSQSRTEKLFF; DNA: TGTGCCAGTAGTCAATCCAGGACGGAGAAACTGTTTTTT
size: NA; J: TRBJ1-5; D: NA; V: TRBV27; CDR3: CASSLLGDGNQPQHF; DNA: TGTGCCAGCAGTCTCTTGGGGGATGGCAATCAGCCCCAGCATTTT
size: NA; J: TRBJ2-7; D: TRBD2; V: TRBV7-2; CDR3: CASSLALAGEHEQYF; DNA: TGTGCCAGCAGCTTAGCTCTAGCGGGAGAGCACGAGCAGTACTTC
size: many; J: TRBJ2-3; D: NA; V: TRBV11-2; CDR3: CASSLGFRTDTQYF; DNA: TGTGCCAGCAGCTTGGGGTTTCGCACAGATACGCAGTATTTT
size: many; J: TRBJ2-3; D: NA; V: TRBV7-2; CDR3: CASSLRGQNTDTQYF; DNA: TGTGCCAGCAGCTTAAGGGGTCAGAACACAGATACGCAGTATTTT
size: many; J: TRBJ2-2; D: NA; V: TRBV5-1; CDR3: CASSLGGSTGELFF; DNA: TGCGCCAGCAGCTTGGGGGGGTCCACCGGGGAGCTGTTTTTT
size: NA; J: TRBJ2-6; D: TRBD1; V: TRBV6-2/TRBV6-3; CDR3: CASRGARDRVVSGANVPTF; DNA: TGTGCCAGCAGGGGGGCTCGGGACAGGGTCGTCTCTGGGGCCAACGTCCCGACTTTC
size: NA; J: TRBJ2-5; D: TRBD1; V: TRBV15; CDR3: CATSRPGQGQETQYF; DNA: TGTGCCACCAGCAGACCGGGACAGGGGCAAGAGACCCAGTACTTC
size: many; J: TRBJ1-2; D: NA; V: TRBV4-3; CDR3: CASSQTRTGYGYTF; DNA: TGCGCCAGCAGCCAAACCCGGACGGGCTATGGCTACACCTTC
size: NA; J: TRBJ1-2; D: NA; V: TRBV15; CDR3: CATSREDVYGYTF; DNA: TGTGCCACCAGCAGAGAAGATGTCTATGGCTACACCTTC
size: many; J: TRBJ1-2; D: NA; V: TRBV20-1; CDR3: CSARASLNGGYGYTF; DNA: TGCAGTGCTAGAGCTTCCCTCAATGGTGGCTATGGCTACACCTTC
size: many; J: TRBJ1-2; D: NA; V: TRBV9; CDR3: CASSAREVGTGGYTF; DNA: TGTGCCAGCAGCGCCAGAGAGGTAGGGACGGGTGGCTACACCTTC
size: many; J: TRBJ2-5; D: NA; V: TRBV12-3/TRBV12-4; CDR3: CASSSRETQYF; DNA: TGTGCCAGCAGTTCAAGAGAGACCCAGTACTTC
size: once; J: TRBJ1-2; D: NA; V: TRBV19; CDR3: CASSMRGWTSEYGYTF; DNA: TGTGCCAGTAGTATGCGTGGGTGGACTAGCGAGTATGGCTACACCTTC
size: many; J: TRBJ1-5; D: TRBD1; V: TRBV20-1; CDR3: CSAINRRTGGGQPQHF; DNA: TGCAGTGCCATAAATCGGCGGACAGGGGGAGGGCAGCCCCAGCATTTT
size: once; J: TRBJ1-1; D: NA; V: TRBV6-5; CDR3: CASNPVGITEAFF; DNA: TGTGCCAGCAACCCGGTGGGGATTACTGAAGCTTTCTTT
size: NA; J: TRBJ1-4; D: TRBD1; V: TRBV7-9; CDR3: CASSKDSDRGGKLFF; DNA: TGTGCCAGCAGCAAAGACTCGGACAGGGGAGGAAAACTGTTTTTT
size: medium-sized; J: TRBJ1-2; D: NA; V: TRBV2; CDR3: CASSERRVDGYTF; DNA: TGTGCCAGCAGTGAACGCAGGGTGGATGGCTACACCTTC
size: once; J: TRBJ2-7; D: TRBD1; V: TRBV7-2; CDR3: CASSPYRGSYEQYF; DNA: TGTGCCAGCAGCCCCTACAGGGGATCCTACGAGCAGTACTTC
size: many; J: TRBJ2-4; D: TRBD1; V: TRBV7-2; CDR3: CASSLSTGNIQYF; DNA: TGTGCCAGCAGCCTCTCGACAGGGAACATTCAGTACTTC